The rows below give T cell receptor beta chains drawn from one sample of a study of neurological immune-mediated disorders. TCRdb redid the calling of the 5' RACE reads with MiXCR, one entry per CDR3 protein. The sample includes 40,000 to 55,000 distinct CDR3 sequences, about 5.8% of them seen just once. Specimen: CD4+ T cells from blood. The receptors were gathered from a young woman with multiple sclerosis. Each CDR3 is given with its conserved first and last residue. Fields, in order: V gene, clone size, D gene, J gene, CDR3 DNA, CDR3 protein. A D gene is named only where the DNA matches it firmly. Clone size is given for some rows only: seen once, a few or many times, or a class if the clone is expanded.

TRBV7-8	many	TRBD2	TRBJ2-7	TGTGCCAGCAGCCCCGTTCGTAGCGGGGTAAACGGGCAGTACTTC	CASSPVRSGVNGQYF
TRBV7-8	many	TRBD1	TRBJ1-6	TGTGCCAGTAAACCGGACAGGGGAGTGAATTCACCCCTCCACTTT	CASKPDRGVNSPLHF
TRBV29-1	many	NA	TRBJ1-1	TGCAGCGTTGACCCCAGGGGCCGCAACACTGAAGCTTTCTTT	CSVDPRGRNTEAFF
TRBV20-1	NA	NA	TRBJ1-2	TGCAGTGCTAGAGACCACAGGGCGAACTATGGCTACACCTTC	CSARDHRANYGYTF
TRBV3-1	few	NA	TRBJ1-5	TGTGCCAGCAGCCCGGGACACCTCAATCAGCCCCAGCATTTT	CASSPGHLNQPQHF
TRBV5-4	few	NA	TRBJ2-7	TGTGCCAGCAGCTTCTTTGCTGGCTCCTACGAGCAGTACTTC	CASSFFAGSYEQYF
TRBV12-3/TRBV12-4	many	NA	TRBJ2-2	TGTGCCAGCAGTTTAGTAGCGCCCGGGGAGCTGTTTTTT	CASSLVAPGELFF
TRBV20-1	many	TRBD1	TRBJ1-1	TGCAGTGCTAGGAGGACAGGGGTGGTTACTGAAGCTTTCTTT	CSARRTGVVTEAFF
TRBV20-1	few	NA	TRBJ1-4	TGCAGTGCTAGAGGAGAAGAAGTTACCGAAAAACTGTTTTTT	CSARGEEVTEKLFF
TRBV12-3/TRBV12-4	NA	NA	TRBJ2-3	TGTGCCAGCAGGGAACTAGGTTCCGATACGCAGTATTTT	CASRELGSDTQYF
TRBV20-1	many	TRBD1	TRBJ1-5	TGCAGTGCTGGGACAGGGCGGGTCAGTCAGCCCCAGCATTTT	CSAGTGRVSQPQHF
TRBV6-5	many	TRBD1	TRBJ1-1	TGTGCCAGCAGTTACGCGACAGGGGGCTCGACTGAAGCTTTCTTT	CASSYATGGSTEAFF
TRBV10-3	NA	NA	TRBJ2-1	TGTGCCATCAGTGAGTCTTACAATGAGCAGTTCTTC	CAISESYNEQFF
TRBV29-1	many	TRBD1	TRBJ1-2	TGCAGCGTAATGACAGGGGGCTCTGTTGGCTACACCTTC	CSVMTGGSVGYTF
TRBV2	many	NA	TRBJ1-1	TGTGCCATTCCGGACAGAAACACTGAAGCTTTCTTT	CAIPDRNTEAFF
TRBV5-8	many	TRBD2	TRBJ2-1	TGTGCCAGCAAAAAAGGACTAGACGCTGGCAATGAGCAGTTCTTC	CASKKGLDAGNEQFF
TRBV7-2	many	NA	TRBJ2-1	TGTGCCAGCAGCTTCTCTGGCAGGGTGGACAATGAGCAGTTCTTC	CASSFSGRVDNEQFF
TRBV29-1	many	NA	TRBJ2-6	TGCAGCGTTAGACACGGGAGCTCTGGGGCCAACGTCCTGACTTTC	CSVRHGSSGANVLTF
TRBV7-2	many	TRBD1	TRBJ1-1	TGTGCCAGCAGCAGAGGGACAGGGGGCAACACTGAAGCTTTCTTT	CASSRGTGGNTEAFF
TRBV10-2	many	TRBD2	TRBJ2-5	TGCGCCAGCAACCTACTAGCGGGGGCACAAGAGACCCAGTACTTC	CASNLLAGAQETQYF